Reported below is one T cell receptor beta chain. This entry comes from a study of blood T cell repertoires in COVID-19. About the study: PBMCs, B-cell-depleted T cells, or T cells were the source of the cDNA or gDNA that made up the material.

Trimming cost V 8 bases and J 4 bases, with 14 bases left between them. The CDR3 length is 14 residues. Per germline, CDR1 SGHVS and CDR2 FQNEAQ. The authors' processing: Reference gene primers were amplified, and this amplification served to estimate nucleated cell counts. Libraries were prepared by immunoSEQ multiplex PCR; TCRdb keeps only in-frame clonotypes and omits some of them. That table supplies the V and J calls and clone size; D and trimming were determined from the DNA. Altogether 400,000 to 500,000 clones are present, just over 85% being singletons, with the ten largest covering 1.4%. This chain uses TRBV7-8 with TRBJ2-2, with TRBD2 as a possible D gene (6 bases). The TCR sequence derives from a woman aged 30 to 39 with active or convalescent COVID-19. Sequenced material: peripheral blood. Written as DNA, the CDR3 is TGTGCCAGCGGCAACGGGGGAGTCACCGGGGAGCTGTTTTTT. This codes for CASGNGGVTGELFF. The complete variable domain, with remaining parts taken from reference TRBV7-8 and TRBJ2-2, reads GAGVSQSPRYKVAKRGQDVALRCDPISGHVSLFWYQQALGQGPEFLTYFQNEAQLDKSGLPSDRFFAERPEGSVSTLKIQRTQQEDSAVYLCASGNGGVTGELFFGEGSRLTVL.